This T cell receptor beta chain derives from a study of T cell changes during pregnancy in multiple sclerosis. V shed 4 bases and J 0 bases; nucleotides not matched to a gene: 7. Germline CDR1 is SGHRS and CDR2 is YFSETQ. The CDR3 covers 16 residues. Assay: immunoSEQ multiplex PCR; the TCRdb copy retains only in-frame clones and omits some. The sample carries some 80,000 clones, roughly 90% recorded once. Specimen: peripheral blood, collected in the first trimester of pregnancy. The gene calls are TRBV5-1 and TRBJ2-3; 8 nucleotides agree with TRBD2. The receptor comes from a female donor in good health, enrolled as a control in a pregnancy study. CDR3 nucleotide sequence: TGCGCCAGCAGCCCGATGGGCGGGGGGAGCACAGATACGCAGTATTTT. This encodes CASSPMGGGSTDTQYF.